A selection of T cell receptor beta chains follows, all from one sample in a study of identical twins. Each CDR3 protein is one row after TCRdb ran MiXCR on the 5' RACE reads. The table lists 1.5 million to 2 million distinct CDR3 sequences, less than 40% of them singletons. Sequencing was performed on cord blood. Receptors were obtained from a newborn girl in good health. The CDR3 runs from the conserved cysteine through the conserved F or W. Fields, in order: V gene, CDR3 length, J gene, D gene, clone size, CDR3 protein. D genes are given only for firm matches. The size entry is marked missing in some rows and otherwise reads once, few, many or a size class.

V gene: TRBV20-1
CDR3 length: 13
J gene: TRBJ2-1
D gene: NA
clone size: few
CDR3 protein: CSASPQAYNEQFF

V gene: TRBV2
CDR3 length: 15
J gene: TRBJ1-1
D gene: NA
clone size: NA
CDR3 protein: CASSENFRQNTEAFF

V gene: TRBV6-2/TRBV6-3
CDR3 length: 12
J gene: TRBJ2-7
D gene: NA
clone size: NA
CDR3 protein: CASSYLYNEQYF

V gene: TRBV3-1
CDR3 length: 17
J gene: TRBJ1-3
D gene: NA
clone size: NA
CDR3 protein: CASSQGQTILSGNTIYF

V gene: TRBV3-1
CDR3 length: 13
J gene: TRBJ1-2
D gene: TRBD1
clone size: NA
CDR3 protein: CASSHQQGDGYTF

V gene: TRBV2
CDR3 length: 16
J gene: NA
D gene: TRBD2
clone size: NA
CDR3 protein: CASIVGGLAKGDEQYF

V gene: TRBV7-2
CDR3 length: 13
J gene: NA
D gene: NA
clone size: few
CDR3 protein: CASSPPLAHEQYF

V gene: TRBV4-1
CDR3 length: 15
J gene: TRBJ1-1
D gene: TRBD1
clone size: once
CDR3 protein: CASSRGQGDDTEAFF

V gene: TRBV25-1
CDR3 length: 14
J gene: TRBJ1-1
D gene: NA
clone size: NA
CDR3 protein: CASSSYQGNTEAFF

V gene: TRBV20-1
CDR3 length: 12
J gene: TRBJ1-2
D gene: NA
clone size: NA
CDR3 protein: CSASVLNYGYTF

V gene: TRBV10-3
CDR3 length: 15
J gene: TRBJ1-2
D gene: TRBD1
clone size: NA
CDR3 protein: CAITNPLPGQDGYTF

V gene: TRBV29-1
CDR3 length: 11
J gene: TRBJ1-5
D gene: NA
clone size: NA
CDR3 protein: CSVGSSQPQHF

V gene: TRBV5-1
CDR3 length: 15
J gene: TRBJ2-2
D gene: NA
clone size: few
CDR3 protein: CASSTQNLGTGELFF

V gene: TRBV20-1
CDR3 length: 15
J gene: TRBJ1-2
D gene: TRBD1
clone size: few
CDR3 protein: CSAGRTGRRDYGYTF

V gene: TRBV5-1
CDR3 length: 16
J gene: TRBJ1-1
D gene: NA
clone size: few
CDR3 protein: CASSLPGPLMNTEAFF

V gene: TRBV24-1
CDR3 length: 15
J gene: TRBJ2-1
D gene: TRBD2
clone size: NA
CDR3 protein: CATSDRGLADNEQFF

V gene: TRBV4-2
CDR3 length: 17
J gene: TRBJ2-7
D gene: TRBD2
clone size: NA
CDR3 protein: CASSQDRLAGPAYEQYF

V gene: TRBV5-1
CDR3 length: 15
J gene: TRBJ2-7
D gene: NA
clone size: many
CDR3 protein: CASSLVSGPSYEQYF

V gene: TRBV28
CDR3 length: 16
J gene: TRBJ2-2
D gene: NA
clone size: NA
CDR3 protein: CASSLRAGALTGELFF

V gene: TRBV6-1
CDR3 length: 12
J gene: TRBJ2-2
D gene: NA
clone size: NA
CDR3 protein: CASSDGTGELFF

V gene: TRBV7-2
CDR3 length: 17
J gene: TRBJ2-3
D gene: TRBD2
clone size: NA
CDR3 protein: CASSRPKSGSRADTQYF

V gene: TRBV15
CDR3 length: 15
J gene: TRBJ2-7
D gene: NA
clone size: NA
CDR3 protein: CATSRVLEGAYEQYF

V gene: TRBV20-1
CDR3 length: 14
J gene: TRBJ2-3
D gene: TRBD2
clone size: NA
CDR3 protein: CSVPSGRVADTQYF

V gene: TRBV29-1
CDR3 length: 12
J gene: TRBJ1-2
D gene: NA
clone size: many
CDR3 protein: CSVPGPSFGYTF

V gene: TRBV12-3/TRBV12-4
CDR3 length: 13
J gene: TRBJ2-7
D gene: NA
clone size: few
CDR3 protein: CASSLSAANEQYF

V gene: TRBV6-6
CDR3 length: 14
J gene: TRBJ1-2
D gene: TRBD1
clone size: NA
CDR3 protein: CASRGQALLYGYTF

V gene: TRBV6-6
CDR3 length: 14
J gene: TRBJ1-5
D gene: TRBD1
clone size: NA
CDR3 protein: CASRPGTDQGAQHF

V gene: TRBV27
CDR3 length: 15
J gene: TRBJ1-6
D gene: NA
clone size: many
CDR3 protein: CASSSSGSYNSPLHF

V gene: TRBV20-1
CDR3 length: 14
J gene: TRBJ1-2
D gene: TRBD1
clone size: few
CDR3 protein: CSSNRDRGLYGYTF

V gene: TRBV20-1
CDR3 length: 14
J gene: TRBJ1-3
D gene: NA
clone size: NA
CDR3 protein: CSASPDSSGNTIYF

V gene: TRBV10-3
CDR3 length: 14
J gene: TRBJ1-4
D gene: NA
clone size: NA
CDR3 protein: CAISEARGNEKLFF

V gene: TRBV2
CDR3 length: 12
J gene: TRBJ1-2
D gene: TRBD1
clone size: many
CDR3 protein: CASSGQGYGYTF

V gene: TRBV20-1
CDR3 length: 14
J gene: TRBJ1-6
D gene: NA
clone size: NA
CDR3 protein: CSARVGQLNSPLHF

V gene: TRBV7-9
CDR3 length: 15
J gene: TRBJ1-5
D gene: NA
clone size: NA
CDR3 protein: CASSLEPGLGQPQHF

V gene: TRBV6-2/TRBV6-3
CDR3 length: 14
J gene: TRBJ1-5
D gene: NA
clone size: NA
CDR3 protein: CASTTTRVTQPQHF

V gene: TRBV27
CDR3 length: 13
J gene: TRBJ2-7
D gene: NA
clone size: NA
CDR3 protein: CASSRTVGYEQYF

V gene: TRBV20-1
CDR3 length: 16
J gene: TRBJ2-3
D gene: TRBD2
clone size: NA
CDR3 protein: CSARVFSGRPTDTQYF

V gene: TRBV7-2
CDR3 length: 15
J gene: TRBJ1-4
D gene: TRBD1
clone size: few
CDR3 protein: CASSLITGGPEKLFF

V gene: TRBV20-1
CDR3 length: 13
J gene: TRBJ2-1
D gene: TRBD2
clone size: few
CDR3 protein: CSARRTRYNEQFF

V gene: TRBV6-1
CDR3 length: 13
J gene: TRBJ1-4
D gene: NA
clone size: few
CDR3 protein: CASSDDGSEKLFF

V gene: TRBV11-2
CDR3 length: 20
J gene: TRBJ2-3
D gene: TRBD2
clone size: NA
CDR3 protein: CASSLEGTSGGGGSADTQYF

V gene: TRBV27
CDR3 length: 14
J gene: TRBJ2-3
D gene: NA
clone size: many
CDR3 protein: CASSPPSRADTQYF

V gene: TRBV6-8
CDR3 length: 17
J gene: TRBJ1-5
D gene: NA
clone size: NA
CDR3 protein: CASRAWTFSFSNQPQHF

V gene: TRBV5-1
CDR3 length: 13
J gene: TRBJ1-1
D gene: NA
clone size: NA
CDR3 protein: CASKDGMNTEAFF

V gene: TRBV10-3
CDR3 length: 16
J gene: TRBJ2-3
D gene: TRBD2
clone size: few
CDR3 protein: CAISLGLAGSTDTQYF

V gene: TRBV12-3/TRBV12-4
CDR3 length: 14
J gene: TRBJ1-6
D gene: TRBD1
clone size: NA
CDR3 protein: CASARQGNNSPLHF

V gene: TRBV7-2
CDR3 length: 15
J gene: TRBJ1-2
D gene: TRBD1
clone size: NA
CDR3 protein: CASSLVRDRGIGYTF

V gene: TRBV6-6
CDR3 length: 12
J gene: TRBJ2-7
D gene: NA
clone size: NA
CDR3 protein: CASRAGNNEQYF

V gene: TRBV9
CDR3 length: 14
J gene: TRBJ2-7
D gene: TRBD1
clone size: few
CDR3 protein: CATDPDRGIYEQYF

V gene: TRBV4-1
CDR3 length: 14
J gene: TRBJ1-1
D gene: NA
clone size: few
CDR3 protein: CASSQDSKNTEAFF

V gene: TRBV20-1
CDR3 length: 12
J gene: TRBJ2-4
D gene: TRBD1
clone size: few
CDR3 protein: CSGRTGRNIQYF

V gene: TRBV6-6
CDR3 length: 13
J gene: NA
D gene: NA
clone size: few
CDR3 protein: CASRGRGDYEQYF

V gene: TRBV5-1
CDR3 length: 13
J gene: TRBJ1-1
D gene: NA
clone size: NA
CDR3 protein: CASTPGQNSEAFF